Listed below are T cell receptor beta chains from one sample, sequenced in a study of sequential checkpoint blockade in melanoma. Using immunoSEQ multiplex PCR, the repertoire was profiled, and TCRdb retains in-frame clones only, with some absent. This sample yields 16,000 or so clones, of which roughly 93% are seen a single time; roughly 24% belongs to the top ten. The source material was CD8+ T cells sorted from blood (inferred from file names), sampled from a patient given nivolumab and ipilimumab in sequence. The receptors come from a human donor with melanoma. The conserved cysteine and the conserved F or W are not part of the CDR3 here. Size values are once, few and many counts, or a class for expanded clones, and some rows have none.

V: TRBV2; size: NA; J: NA; CDR3: ASTRADGYEQY
V: TRBV7-8; size: NA; J: TRBJ2-7; CDR3: ASSLSRQNVYEQY
V: TRBV27; size: NA; J: TRBJ2-7; CDR3: ASSSRDTAYEQY
V: TRBV4-3; size: NA; J: TRBJ2-7; CDR3: ASSQSWGADYEQY
V: TRBV28; size: few; J: TRBJ1-1; CDR3: ASSSPDRNTEAF
V: TRBV7-6; size: NA; J: TRBJ1-3; CDR3: ASSSGGGRSGNTIY
V: TRBV6-1; size: NA; J: TRBJ2-7; CDR3: ASSLTGTGYEQY
V: TRBV11-2; size: NA; J: TRBJ1-2; CDR3: ASSLTGTGYGYT
V: TRBV19; size: NA; J: TRBJ2-7; CDR3: ASSIAETATYEQY
V: TRBV7-9; size: NA; J: TRBJ1-2; CDR3: ASSSWTGDGYT
V: TRBV28; size: once; J: TRBJ1-6; CDR3: ASRVQGDSPLH
V: TRBV9; size: NA; J: TRBJ2-7; CDR3: ASSPDRYPYEQY
V: TRBV29-1; size: NA; J: TRBJ1-1; CDR3: SVVGGAKMYEAF
V: TRBV4-3; size: NA; J: TRBJ1-2; CDR3: ASSQVGAIYGYT
V: TRBV11-2; size: NA; J: TRBJ2-7; CDR3: ASSFSPTTSRTYEQY
V: TRBV6-1; size: NA; J: TRBJ2-7; CDR3: ASPTGNEQY
V: TRBV5-1; size: NA; J: TRBJ2-7; CDR3: ASSLGSSYEQY
V: TRBV13; size: once; J: NA; CDR3: ASSRGYEQY
V: TRBV11-3; size: NA; J: NA; CDR3: ASSLGDSRAEQY
V: TRBV13; size: NA; J: TRBJ1-2; CDR3: ASSLGTGGSYGYT
V: TRBV5-4; size: NA; J: TRBJ2-7; CDR3: ASSLPGNSREQY
V: TRBV27; size: NA; J: NA; CDR3: ASRGGGSAYEQY